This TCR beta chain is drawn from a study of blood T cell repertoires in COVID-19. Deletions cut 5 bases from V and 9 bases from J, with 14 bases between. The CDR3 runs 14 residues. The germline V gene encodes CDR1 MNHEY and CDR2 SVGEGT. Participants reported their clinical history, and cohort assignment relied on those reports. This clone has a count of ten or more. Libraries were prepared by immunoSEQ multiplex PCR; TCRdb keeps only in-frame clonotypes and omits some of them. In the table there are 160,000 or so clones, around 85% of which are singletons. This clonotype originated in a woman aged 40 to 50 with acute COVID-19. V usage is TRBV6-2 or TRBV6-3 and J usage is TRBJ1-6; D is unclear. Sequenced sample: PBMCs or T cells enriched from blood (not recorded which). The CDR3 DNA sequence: TGTGCCAGCAGTGCCGGGATAGGAGGTTCACCCCTCCACTTT. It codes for CASSAGIGGSPLHF.